This is a list of T cell receptor beta chains from one sample in a study of blood T cells in healthy people across ages. MiXCR, run by TCRdb on the 5' RACE reads, gives a single entry per CDR3 protein. The table records about 570,000 distinct CDR3 sequences, 25% to 35% of them present only once. These same data were also listed under a study on T cells of mothers and their children.

Sequenced material: blood. The receptors here all came from a boy under 10 years old in good health. The CDR3 runs from the conserved cysteine through the conserved F or W. D genes are given only for firm matches.

D,J,V,CDR3
-,TRBJ1-3,TRBV6-6,CASSYTRDAHGDTIYF
-,TRBJ1-1,TRBV10-3,CAIANPMNTEAFF
-,TRBJ2-7,TRBV3-1,CASSQDMGFWF
TRBD2,-,TRBV4-2,CASSQDPSEREETQYF
-,TRBJ2-5,TRBV9,CASSVDTGVMETQYF
TRBD1,TRBJ1-4,TRBV7-9,CASSLSTGQMIEKLFF
TRBD2,TRBJ2-1,TRBV4-1,CASSQGGGNNEQFF
-,TRBJ2-7,TRBV7-2,CASRSGTYEQYF
-,TRBJ1-2,TRBV11-2,CASSAIPGPKGYGYTF
-,TRBJ1-1,TRBV7-9,CASSPGWGTEAFF
TRBD2,-,TRBV7-6,CASSLVAGSGEQYF
TRBD2,TRBJ2-3,TRBV29-1,CSAVGGLAGSTDTQYF
-,TRBJ2-5,TRBV4-1,CASSQVEGQETQYF
-,TRBJ1-1,TRBV12-3/TRBV12-4,CASSPERGLVTEAFF